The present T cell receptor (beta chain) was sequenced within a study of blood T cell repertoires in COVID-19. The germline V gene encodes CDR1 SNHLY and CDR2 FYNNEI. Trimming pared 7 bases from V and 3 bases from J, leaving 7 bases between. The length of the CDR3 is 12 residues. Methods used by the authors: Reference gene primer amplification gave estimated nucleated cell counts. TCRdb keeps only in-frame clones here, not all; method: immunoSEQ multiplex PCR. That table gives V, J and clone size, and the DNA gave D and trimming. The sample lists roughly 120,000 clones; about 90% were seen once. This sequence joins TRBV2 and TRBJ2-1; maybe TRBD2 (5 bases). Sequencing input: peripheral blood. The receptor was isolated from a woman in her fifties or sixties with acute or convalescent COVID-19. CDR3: CASKRDYNEQFF. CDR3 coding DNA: TGTGCCAGCAAGAGGGACTACAATGAGCAGTTCTTC.